These 19 T cell receptor beta chains share one sample of origin, sequenced in a study of CD8+CD57+ T cells in acquired aplastic anemia. It was genomic DNA that served as the template for profiling TCR beta VDJ and CDR3. TCRdb re-derived calls from the reads in MiXCR, one entry per CDR3 protein. The sample records about 71,000 distinct CDR3 sequences, around half being singletons. Sequencing was performed on sorted CD4+, CD8+, or CD8+CD57+ T cells (not recorded which) from PBMCs. Every receptor here comes from a human donor in good health, serving as a control.

CDR3 DNA sequence: TGTGCCAGCAGTACCTCGCGGGAACCCCTCCACTTT. It is translated as CASSTSREPLHF. The chain couples TRBV6-5 to TRBJ1-6; D not resolved. CDR3 length: 12 amino acids. The germline V and J ends were trimmed by 5 bases and 12 bases, with 11 bases remaining between them. Germline V lookup: CDR1 MNHEY, CDR2 SVGAGI.

This chain joins TRBV29-1 and TRBJ1-2; 7 bases map to TRBD1. V dropped 0 bases and J dropped 8; count of bases not matched to a gene: 6. The germline gives CDR1 SQVTM, CDR2 ANQGSEA. The CDR3 loop spans 13 amino acids. CDR3 sequence reads: CSVEEKGGTGYTF. The CDR3 DNA reads as TGCAGCGTTGAAGAAAAAGGGGGCACGGGCTACACCTTC.

This sequence joins TRBV6-1 and TRBJ2-3, with D possibly being TRBD1 or TRBD2 (6 bases each). V lost 4 bases and J lost 5, with 13 bases in between. CDR3 length equals 14 residues. The germline V gene has CDR1 MNHNS and CDR2 SASEGT. The CDR3 region has the DNA TGTGCCAGCAGTGTGTCGGGGGCGGAAGATACGCAGTATTTT. As protein: CASSVSGAEDTQYF.

This clonotype has just one count. The chain has TRBV20-1 and TRBJ2-1; 12 bases line up with TRBD2. CDR1 DFQATT and CDR2 SNEGSKA come from the germline V gene (reference sequence). Trimming removed 3 bases from V and 6 bases from J; junction bases left unmatched: 9. This CDR3 contains 16 residues. CDR3 sequence (DNA): TGCAGTGCTAGCGGGTTGACTAGCGGGAGAGGCAATGAGCAGTTCTTC. Translating it yields CSASGLTSGRGNEQFF.

This clonotype was observed at least ten times. The chain has TRBV2 and TRBJ2-1; D call uncertain. The CDR3 is 13 residues long. Trimming took 3 bases from V and 6 from J, leaving 9 bases between them. Germline CDR1 and CDR2: SNHLY and FYNNEI. CDR3 sequence (DNA): TGTGCCAGCAGTGAGGCAAACGTCAATGAGCAGTTCTTC. Protein sequence: CASSEANVNEQFF.

The chain uses TRBV29-1 and TRBJ2-7; D uncertain. Trimming removed 4 bases from V and 7 bases from J, with 11 bases in between. This CDR3 contains 11 residues. Germline V CDR1 and CDR2: SQVTM, ANQGSEA. The CDR3 sequence: CSVGWGWEQYF. The CDR3 nucleotides are TGCAGCGTTGGTTGGGGTTGGGAGCAGTACTTC.

This chain joins TRBV11-2 and TRBJ1-6, with D unclear. The V end was cut by 3 bases, the J end by 6 bases, with 9 bases between. The length of the CDR3 is 14 residues. CDR1 is SGHAT and CDR2 is FQNNGV in the germline V gene. This CDR3 reads CASSLEGLNSPLHF. CDR3 DNA: TGTGCCAGCAGCTTGGAAGGGCTTAATTCACCCCTCCACTTT.

Within the sample, this clonotype is medium-sized. This chain links TRBV6-5 with TRBJ2-5; D gene unclear. CDR1 and CDR2 (germline): MNHEY, SVGAGI. The V and J ends lost 2 bases and 1 base respectively, with 11 bases between them. This CDR3 has 15 amino acids. The CDR3 sequence is CASSYGGRSQETQYF. CDR3 sequence (DNA): TGTGCCAGCAGTTACGGCGGACGGAGCCAAGAGACCCAGTACTTC.

This clonotype came up many times. The gene calls are TRBV2 and TRBJ2-1, with TRBD1 as a possible D gene (6 bases). Germline CDR1 and CDR2: SNHLY and FYNNEI. CDR3 length equals 14 residues. V was shortened by 7 bases and J by 5 bases, with 15 bases between the two germline ends. CDR3 in amino acids: CASIEGDDDNEQFF. The CDR3 coding sequence is TGTGCCAGCATTGAGGGGGATGATGACAATGAGCAGTTCTTC.

The gene calls are TRBV7-2 and TRBJ2-2; no clear D gene. The germline CDR1 and CDR2 sequences are SGHTA and FQGNSA. Trimming took 4 bases from V and 6 from J, leaving 12 bases between them. The CDR3 covers 14 residues. As DNA, the CDR3 is TGTGCCAGCAGCTCGACGAGACCGGCCGGGGAGCTGTTTTTT. It encodes CASSSTRPAGELFF. The full variable domain, in which reference TRBV7-2 and TRBJ2-2 provide the parts outside the CDR3, is GAGVSQSPSNKVTEKGKDVELRCDPISGHTALYWYRQSLGQGLEFLIYFQGNSAPDKSGLPSDRFSAERTGGSVSTLTIQRTQQEDSAVYLCASSSTRPAGELFFGEGSRLTVL.

In this sample, this clonotype turned up many times. The genes are TRBV12-3 or TRBV12-4 and TRBJ2-7; D perhaps matches TRBD1 (5 bases). The CDR3 has 13 residues. The germline V and J ends were trimmed by 5 bases and 1 base, with 9 bases remaining between them. Here the CDR3 reads CASSPRQSYEQYF. The CDR3 nucleotides are TGTGCCAGCAGTCCGAGACAGTCCTACGAGCAGTACTTC.

This clonotype was seen repeatedly, ten times or more. The chain recombines TRBV4-1 with TRBJ1-4; 9 bases align to TRBD1. CDR3 length: 15 residues. Germline CDR1 and CDR2: MGHRA and YSYEKL. Losses at the gene ends were 5 bases for V and 7 bases for J; bases not matched to a gene: 8. As DNA, the CDR3 is TGCGCCAGCAGCACTTCGACAGGGGGGATTGAAAAACTGTTTTTT. It yields the protein CASSTSTGGIEKLFF.

This clonotype has a count of ten or more. The gene calls are TRBV11-2 and TRBJ2-7, with TRBD2 matching over 8 bases. V trimming: 5 bases; J trimming: 1 base; junction bases outside the gene matches: 13. Germline-derived CDR1 and CDR2 are SGHAT and FQNNGV. The CDR3 consists of 17 residues. The CDR3 reads CASSRSRGGESSYEQYF. The DNA for the CDR3 is TGTGCCAGCAGCCGCAGTCGGGGGGGGGAGAGTTCCTACGAGCAGTACTTC.

Relative to its sample, this clonotype is medium-sized. The chain combines TRBV7-9 with TRBJ1-1; the D gene is possibly TRBD1 (5 bases). CDR1 is SEHNR and CDR2 is FQNEAQ in the germline V gene (reference sequence). Deletions cut 4 bases from V and 7 bases from J, with 10 bases between. This CDR3 spans 12 amino acids. The CDR3 region has the DNA TGTGCCAGCAGCTCGAGGGGAGTTGAAGCTTTCTTT. Protein sequence: CASSSRGVEAFF. Variable domain in full (rest from reference TRBV7-9 and TRBJ1-1): DTGVSQNPRHKITKRGQNVTFRCDPISEHNRLYWYRQTLGQGPEFLTYFQNEAQLEKSRLLSDRFSAERPKGSFSTLEIQRTEQGDSAMYLCASSSRGVEAFFGQGTRLTVV.

On this clonotype itself: A much larger clone is a single base away; this may be a read error. The chain has TRBV6-1 and TRBJ2-1; 9 positions match TRBD2. Germline V lookup: CDR1 MNHNS, CDR2 SASEGT. V lost 4 bases and J lost 6; bases outside the gene matches: 7. This CDR3 is built from 15 residues. The CDR3 coding sequence is TGTGCCAGCAGTGGGGCGAGCGGGGGGTGCAATGAGCAGTTCTTC. Translation gives CASSGASGGCNEQFF.

Notes on this clonotype: The conserved phenylalanine or tryptophan is not found at the CDR3 terminus, so this likely reflects a read error. This chain connects TRBV27 to TRBJ1-6; a possible D gene is TRBD1 (5 bases). This CDR3 has 13 residues. Germline assignment: CDR1 MNHEY and CDR2 SMNVEV (reference sequence). The CDR3 nucleotides read TGCGCCAGCAGTTGGGGGGGTGGTTCACCCCTCCACTCT. This translates into CASSWGGGSPLHS.

This clonotype was counted ten times or more. The V call is TRBV5-1, the J call TRBJ2-2; 8 nucleotides match TRBD1. The J segment lost 7 bases and the V segment lost 2 bases, leaving 4 bases of the junction unmatched. The CDR3 consists of 14 residues. Germline V gene sequence: CDR1 SGHRS, CDR2 YFSETQ. The CDR3 reads CASSFGQGNGELFF. The CDR3, as DNA: TGCGCCAGCAGCTTCGGACAGGGAAACGGGGAGCTGTTTTTT.

The table lists this clonotype with many counts. The J gene is TRBJ2-3, the V gene TRBV5-8; 8 positions agree with TRBD2. This CDR3 contains 17 residues. The germline CDR1 and CDR2 sequences are SGHTS and YDEGEE. J was trimmed by 2 bases and V by 2 bases; bases with no gene match: 10. The CDR3 region has the DNA TGTGCCAGCAGCTTTCGGTGGGATAGCGGGGTCACAGATACGCAGTATTTT. Amino acid sequence: CASSFRWDSGVTDTQYF.

In this sample, this clonotype turned up many times. V gene TRBV6-5 combines with J gene TRBJ2-7; D uncertain. Trimming took off 8 bases at V and 7 bases at J, with 18 bases between the two ends. Germline V CDR1 and CDR2: MNHEY, SVGAGI. This CDR3 has 13 residues. CDR3 residues: CASGPAALSEQYF. The CDR3 DNA sequence: TGTGCCAGCGGCCCAGCTGCGCTGAGTGAGCAGTACTTC.